A single sample is the source of the 21 T cell receptor beta chains below, sequenced in a study of T cell repertoires in cytomegalovirus infection. A single record per CDR3 protein comes from TCRdb applying MiXCR to the reads. The sample comprises approximately 140,000 distinct CDR3 sequences, 6.5% of which are singletons, and about a sixth rests with the top ten. The sequencing input was PBMCs. These receptors all come from a human donor in good health (CMV status not recorded). Some clones in this sample may be carry-over from other donors' samples.

This clonotype has a count of ten or more. The V and J genes are TRBV5-1 and TRBJ1-2; D is unresolved. V shed 0 bases and J shed 6 bases, with 9 bases lying between them. The germline V gene has CDR1 SGHRS and CDR2 YFSETQ. The CDR3 consists of 13 residues. CDR3 protein: CASSLESAHGYTF. The CDR3 DNA sequence: TGCGCCAGCAGCTTGGAGTCAGCTCATGGCTACACCTTC. The variable domain in full, completed from reference TRBV5-1 and TRBJ1-2, reads KAGVTQTPRYLIKTRGQQVTLSCSPISGHRSVSWYQQTPGQGLQFLFEYFSETQRNKGNFPGRFSGRQFSNSRSEMNVSTLELGDSALYLCASSLESAHGYTFGSGTRLTVV.

This clonotype was counted many times. This chain connects TRBV20-1 to TRBJ2-4; 8 bases agree with TRBD2. Germline CDR1 DFQATT, CDR2 SNEGSKA (reference sequence). V trimming: 5 bases; J trimming: 3 bases; junction bases outside the gene matches: 12. The CDR3 totals 16 residues. The CDR3 DNA sequence: TGCAGTGCTTCCCCAATACGGGGGGGGAACAAAAACATTCAGTACTTC. This codes for CSASPIRGGNKNIQYF.

In this sample, this clonotype turned up many times. The rearrangement links TRBV6-5 to TRBJ1-6; D ambiguous. This CDR3 spans 16 amino acids. The ends were cut back, 8 bases at V and 2 bases at J, with 16 bases in the middle. Germline loops: CDR1 MNHEY, CDR2 SVGAGI. The CDR3 coding sequence is TGTGCCAGCCGTCCCCACAAGGCGACCTATAATTCACCCCTCCACTTT. This translates into CASRPHKATYNSPLHF.

This clonotype was counted ten times or more. The chain links TRBV7-8 to TRBJ2-5; 8 bases align to TRBD1. The CDR3 runs 16 residues. In germline, CDR1 is SGHVS, CDR2 FQNEAQ. With 1 base clipped from V and 5 bases from J, the junction kept 9 bases outside the gene matches. The CDR3 is CASSLVPTGVGETQYF. As DNA, the CDR3 is TGTGCCAGCAGCTTAGTCCCGACAGGGGTCGGGGAGACCCAGTACTTC.

This clonotype was detected ten times or more. The chain's CDR3 is CASSLDRGGEETQYF. The DNA for the CDR3 is TGTGCCAGCAGCTTGGACCGAGGGGGGGAAGAGACCCAGTACTTC. The chain joins TRBV7-2 to TRBJ2-5; a weak D match, TRBD2 (7 bases). The germline V gene encodes CDR1 SGHTA and CDR2 FQGNSA. The CDR3 is 15 residues long. V lost 3 bases and J 3 bases, leaving 14 bases between the germline ends.

This clonotype was counted at least ten times. The J gene is TRBJ2-7, the V gene TRBV7-2, with 8 bases aligning to TRBD1. In germline, CDR1 is SGHTA, CDR2 FQGNSA. CDR3 size: 15 residues. Unmatched junction bases numbered 10, after V lost 5 bases and J lost 4 bases. The CDR3 sequence: CASSPRTGLEYEQYF. CDR3 nucleotide sequence: TGTGCCAGCAGCCCGAGGACAGGGTTAGAGTACGAGCAGTACTTC. The whole variable domain, remainder taken from reference TRBV7-2 and TRBJ2-7, is GAGVSQSPSNKVTEKGKDVELRCDPISGHTALYWYRQSLGQGLEFLIYFQGNSAPDKSGLPSDRFSAERTGGSVSTLTIQRTQQEDSAVYLCASSPRTGLEYEQYFGPGTRLTVT.

This clonotype showed up many times. The chain combines TRBV7-2 with TRBJ1-2; D is possibly TRBD1 (5 bases). V was trimmed by 2 bases and J by 3 bases, leaving 13 bases between them. This CDR3 comprises 15 residues. Germline CDR1 is SGHTA and CDR2 is FQGNSA. This chain's CDR3 is CASSLRAGRDYGYTF. For the CDR3, the DNA is TGTGCCAGCAGCTTACGGGCAGGGAGGGACTATGGCTACACCTTC.

There are many counts of this clonotype. The rearrangement links TRBV20-1 to TRBJ1-6; D unresolved. Trimming stripped 1 base from V and 9 bases from J, with 16 bases between. This CDR3 has 15 amino acids. Germline CDR1 and CDR2: DFQATT and SNEGSKA (reference sequence). CDR3 sequence (DNA): TGCAGTGCTAGAGTCGCGAGACTGGATTTTTCACCCCTCCACTTT. This codes for CSARVARLDFSPLHF.

A word on this clonotype: Given a much more abundant clone one base away, this may be a read error. This chain connects TRBV7-3 to TRBJ2-1; no clear D. The CDR3 is made up of 11 amino acids. Germline V gives CDR1 SGHTA, CDR2 FQGTGA. CDR3 amino acids: CTSLNYNEQFF. The CDR3 nucleotides are TGTACCAGCTTAAACTACAATGAGCAGTTCTTC.

This clonotype was detected only once. Being one base from a much bigger clone, this may be a read error. The rearrangement joins TRBV2 to TRBJ1-4; D not certain. Per germline, CDR1 SNHLY and CDR2 FYNNEI. The CDR3 covers 13 residues. CDR3 amino acids: CASSGLTNEKPFF. The CDR3 region has the DNA TGTGCCAGCAGTGGACTAACTAATGAAAAACCGTTTTTT.

At least ten counts were recorded for this clonotype. The V and J genes are TRBV7-2 and TRBJ1-5; maybe TRBD1 (6 bases). The CDR3 totals 14 residues. Per the germline V gene, CDR1 is SGHTA and CDR2 is FQGNSA. V lost 1 base to trimming and J lost 6 bases, with 10 bases between them. The CDR3 spells CASSLDWGAQPQHF. The CDR3 DNA follows: TGTGCCAGCAGCTTAGATTGGGGGGCTCAGCCCCAGCATTTT.

J is TRBJ1-5 and V is TRBV13; 7 bases are shared with TRBD1. The CDR3 is made up of 12 amino acids. CDR1 and CDR2 (germline): PRHDT, FYEKMQ (reference sequence). V was clipped by 5 bases and J by 10 bases; unmatched bases: 5. The CDR3 sequence is CASSPRTGPQHF. Written as DNA, the CDR3 is TGTGCCAGCAGCCCTAGGACAGGCCCCCAGCATTTT.

In its sample, this clonotype was seen many times. The chain carries TRBV7-2 and TRBJ2-3, with TRBD2 matching over 8 bases. Germline loops: CDR1 SGHTA, CDR2 FQGNSA. After removal of 5 bases from V and 3 bases from J, the junction contained 10 bases not matched to a gene. CDR3 length: 16 amino acids. Here the CDR3 reads CASSKGGGGGTDTQYF. CDR3 nucleotides: TGTGCCAGCAGCAAAGGGGGGGGCGGGGGGACAGATACGCAGTATTTT.

This clonotype has ten or more counts. The chain recombines TRBV3-1 with TRBJ2-7; TRBD1 is a possible D gene (6 bases). CDR1 and CDR2 (germline): LGHDT, YNNKEL (reference sequence). V was cut by 1 base and J by 3 bases, with 7 bases left in between. This CDR3 has 13 amino acids. The CDR3 here is CASSQGTVYEQYF. CDR3 nucleotide sequence: TGTGCCAGCAGCCAAGGGACAGTCTACGAGCAGTACTTC.

This chain connects TRBV3-1 to TRBJ2-2, with D uncertain. The CDR3 runs to 15 residues. The V end was cut by 4 bases, the J end by 5 bases, with 14 bases between. Germline V gene lookup returns CDR1 LGHDT and CDR2 YNNKEL (reference sequence). The CDR3 spells CASSPESYATGELFF. The CDR3 bases are TGTGCCAGCAGCCCAGAGTCCTACGCTACCGGGGAGCTGTTTTTT.

Ten or more counts support this clonotype. V gene TRBV25-1 combines with J gene TRBJ2-7, with 8 bases fitting TRBD2. CDR1 is MGHDK, CDR2 SYGVNS, per germline. V shed 0 bases, J shed 5 bases, and the junction held 6 bases outside the gene matches. There are 15 residues in the CDR3. CDR3 nucleotide sequence: TGTGCCAGCAGTGAATATAGTGGGCGGGGGGACGAGCAGTACTTC. It codes for CASSEYSGRGDEQYF.

This clonotype was recorded at least ten times. The chain uses TRBV12-3 or TRBV12-4 and TRBJ2-3; TRBD1 might be the D (6 bases). This CDR3 has 15 residues. V lost 6 bases, J lost 1 base, and 14 bases lay in between. The CDR3 region is CASSLQRTGTDTQYF. CDR3 sequence (DNA): TGTGCCAGCAGCCTACAGCGGACAGGCACAGATACGCAGTATTTT.

There are many counts of this clonotype. J is TRBJ1-4 and V is TRBV19; the D is unclear. V was trimmed by 7 bases and J by 0 bases, leaving 15 bases between them. Germline V gives CDR1 LNHDA, CDR2 SQIVND (reference sequence). This CDR3 is built from 16 residues. The CDR3, as DNA: TGTGCCAGTACCATCGGGCAGTATGCAACTAATGAAAAACTGTTTTTT. Translating it yields CASTIGQYATNEKLFF.

This clonotype appeared many times. This sequence joins TRBV12-5 and TRBJ2-7, with 7 positions matching TRBD1. CDR1 and CDR2 from the germline V gene are LGHNT and FRNRAP. The junction had 8 bases not matched to a gene; V was cut back by 7 bases and J by 2 bases. The CDR3 runs 14 residues. The CDR3 sequence: CASVPGTVPYEQYF. The DNA of the CDR3 is TGTGCTAGTGTCCCCGGGACAGTGCCCTACGAGCAGTACTTC.

This clonotype appeared many times. The chain joins TRBV10-3 to TRBJ2-3, with D possibly matching TRBD2 (6 bases). Trimming removed 11 bases at V and 6 bases at J, with 12 bases between. CDR3 size: 11 residues. The germline V gene encodes CDR1 ENHRY and CDR2 SYGVKD. The CDR3 DNA follows: TGTGCCTTTAGCGGTGGGGATACGCAGTATTTT. It yields the protein CAFSGGDTQYF.

In its sample, this clonotype was seen many times. The chain is built from TRBV18 and TRBJ1-1; the match to TRBD1 covers 9 bases. Trimming took 6 bases from V and 6 from J; bases not matched to a gene: 2. The CDR3 is made up of 12 amino acids. Germline loops: CDR1 KGHSH, CDR2 LQKENI. CDR3 in amino acids: CASSRQGAEAFF. The DNA for the CDR3 is TGTGCCAGCTCTCGACAGGGGGCTGAAGCTTTCTTT.